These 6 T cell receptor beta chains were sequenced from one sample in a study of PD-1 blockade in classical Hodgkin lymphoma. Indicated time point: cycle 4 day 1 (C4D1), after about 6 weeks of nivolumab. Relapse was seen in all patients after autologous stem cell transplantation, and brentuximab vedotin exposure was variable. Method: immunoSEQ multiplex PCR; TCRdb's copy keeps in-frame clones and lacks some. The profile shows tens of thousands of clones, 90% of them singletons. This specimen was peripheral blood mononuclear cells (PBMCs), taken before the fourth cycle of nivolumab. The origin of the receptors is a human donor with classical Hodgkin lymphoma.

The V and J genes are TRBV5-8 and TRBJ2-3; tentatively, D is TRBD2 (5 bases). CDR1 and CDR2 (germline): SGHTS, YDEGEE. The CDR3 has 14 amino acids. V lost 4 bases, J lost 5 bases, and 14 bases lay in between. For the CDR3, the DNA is TGTGCCAGCAGCCCCGGGGTGGCGGTAGATACGCAGTATTTT. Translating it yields CASSPGVAVDTQYF.

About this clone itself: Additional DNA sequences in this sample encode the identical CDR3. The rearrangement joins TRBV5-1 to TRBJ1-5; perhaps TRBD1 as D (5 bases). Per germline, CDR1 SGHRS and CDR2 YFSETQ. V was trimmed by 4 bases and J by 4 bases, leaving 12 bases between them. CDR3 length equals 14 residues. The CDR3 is CASSRRGGNQPQHF. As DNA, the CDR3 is TGCGCCAGCAGCCGTCGGGGGGGTAATCAGCCCCAGCATTTT.

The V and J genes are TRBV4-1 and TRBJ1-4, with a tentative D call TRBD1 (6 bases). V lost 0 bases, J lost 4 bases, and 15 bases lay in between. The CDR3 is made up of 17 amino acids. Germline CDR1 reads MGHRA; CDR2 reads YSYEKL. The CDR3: CASSQDISGEGNEKLFF. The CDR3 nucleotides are TGCGCCAGCAGCCAAGATATCTCAGGGGAGGGTAATGAAAAACTGTTTTTT.

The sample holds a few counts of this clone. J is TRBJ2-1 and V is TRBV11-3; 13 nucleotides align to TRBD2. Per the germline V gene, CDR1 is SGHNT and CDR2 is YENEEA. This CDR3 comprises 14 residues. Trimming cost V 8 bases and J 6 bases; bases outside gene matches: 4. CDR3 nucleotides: TGTGCCAGCGGAAGACTAGCGGGGGGCAATGAGCAGTTCTTC. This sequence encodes CASGRLAGGNEQFF.

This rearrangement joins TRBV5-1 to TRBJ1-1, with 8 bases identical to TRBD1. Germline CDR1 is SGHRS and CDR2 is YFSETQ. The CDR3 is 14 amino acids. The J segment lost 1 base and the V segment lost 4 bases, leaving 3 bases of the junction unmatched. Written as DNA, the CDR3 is TGCGCCAGCAGCGTAGGACAGGGGAACACTGAAGCTTTCTTT. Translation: CASSVGQGNTEAFF. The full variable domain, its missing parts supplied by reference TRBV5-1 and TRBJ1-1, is KAGVTQTPRYLIKTRGQQVTLSCSPISGHRSVSWYQQTPGQGLQFLFEYFSETQRNKGNFPGRFSGRQFSNSRSEMNVSTLELGDSALYLCASSVGQGNTEAFFGQGTRLTVV.

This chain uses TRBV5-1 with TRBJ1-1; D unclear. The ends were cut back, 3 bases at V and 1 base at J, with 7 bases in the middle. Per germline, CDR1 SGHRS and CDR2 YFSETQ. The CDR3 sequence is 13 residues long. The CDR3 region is CASSYLQNTEAFF. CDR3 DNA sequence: TGCGCCAGCAGCTACCTACAGAACACTGAAGCTTTCTTT.